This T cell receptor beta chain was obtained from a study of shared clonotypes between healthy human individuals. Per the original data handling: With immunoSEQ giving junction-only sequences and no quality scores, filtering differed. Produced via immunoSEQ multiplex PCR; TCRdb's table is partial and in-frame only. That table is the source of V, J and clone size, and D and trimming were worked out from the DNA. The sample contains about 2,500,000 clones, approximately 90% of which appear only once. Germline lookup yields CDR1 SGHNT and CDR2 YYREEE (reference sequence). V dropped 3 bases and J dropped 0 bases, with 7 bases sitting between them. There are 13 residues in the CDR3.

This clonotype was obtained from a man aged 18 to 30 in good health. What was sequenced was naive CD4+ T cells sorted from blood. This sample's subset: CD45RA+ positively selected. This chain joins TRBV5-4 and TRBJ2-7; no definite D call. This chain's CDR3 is CASSYAISYEQYF. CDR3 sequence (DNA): TGTGCCAGCAGCTACGCGATCTCCTACGAGCAGTACTTC. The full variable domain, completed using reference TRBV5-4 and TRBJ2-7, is ETGVTQSPTHLIKTRGQQVTLRCSSQSGHNTVSWYQQALGQGPQFIFQYYREEENGRGNFPPRFSGLQFPNYSSELNVNALELDDSALYLCASSYAISYEQYFGPGTRLTVT.